This T cell receptor beta chain derives from a study of blood T cells in healthy people across ages. Study-level points and caveats: Long-lived donors had more naive CD4+ cells and higher diversity than aged donors.

About this clonotype itself: No antigen is known for it.

Then a second PCR, running about 6 to 12 cycles, was carried out with a sample-barcoded 5' primer and a J-beta primer mix. TCRdb redid the calling of the 5' RACE reads with MiXCR, one entry per CDR3 protein. In the table there are around 650,000 distinct CDR3 sequences, less than 45% of which are singletons. Germline CDR1 is SGDLS and CDR2 is YYNGEE. Trimming cost V 6 bases and J 5 bases; bases outside gene matches: 3. This CDR3 region has 14 residues. This TCR came from a man older than 75 in good health. The chain uses TRBV9 and TRBJ2-2, with 11 bases matching TRBD2. What was sequenced was blood. CDR3: CASKGLAETGELFF. In DNA form, the CDR3 reads TGTGCCAGCAAGGGACTAGCGGAAACCGGGGAGCTGTTTTTT.